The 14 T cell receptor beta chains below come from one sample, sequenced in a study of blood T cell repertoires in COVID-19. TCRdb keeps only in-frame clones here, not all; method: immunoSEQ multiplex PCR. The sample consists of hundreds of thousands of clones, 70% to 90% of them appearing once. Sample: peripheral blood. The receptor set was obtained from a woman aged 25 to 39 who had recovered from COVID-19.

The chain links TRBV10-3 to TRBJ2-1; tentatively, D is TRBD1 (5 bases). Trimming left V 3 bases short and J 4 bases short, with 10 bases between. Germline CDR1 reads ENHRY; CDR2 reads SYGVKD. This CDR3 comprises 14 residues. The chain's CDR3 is CAISEGAPYNEQFF. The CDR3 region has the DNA TGTGCCATCAGTGAAGGGGCCCCTTACAATGAGCAGTTCTTC.

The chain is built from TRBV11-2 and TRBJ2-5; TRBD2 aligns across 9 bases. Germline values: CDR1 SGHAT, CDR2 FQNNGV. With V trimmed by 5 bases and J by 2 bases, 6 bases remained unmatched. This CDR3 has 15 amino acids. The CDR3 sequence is CASSPQRGVQETQYF. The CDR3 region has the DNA TGTGCCAGCAGCCCTCAGCGGGGGGTTCAAGAGACCCAGTACTTC. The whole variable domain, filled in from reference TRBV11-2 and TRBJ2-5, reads EAGVAQSPRYKIIEKRQSVAFWCNPISGHATLYWYQQILGQGPKLLIQFQNNGVVDDSQLPKDRFSAERLKGVDSTLKIQPAKLEDSAVYLCASSPQRGVQETQYFGPGTRLLVL.

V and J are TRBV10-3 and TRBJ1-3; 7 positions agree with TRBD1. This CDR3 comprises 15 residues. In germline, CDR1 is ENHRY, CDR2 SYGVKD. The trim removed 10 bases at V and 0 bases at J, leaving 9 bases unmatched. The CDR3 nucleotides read TGTGCCACCCACGGGGACAGCAACTCTGGAAACACCATATATTTT. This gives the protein CATHGDSNSGNTIYF.

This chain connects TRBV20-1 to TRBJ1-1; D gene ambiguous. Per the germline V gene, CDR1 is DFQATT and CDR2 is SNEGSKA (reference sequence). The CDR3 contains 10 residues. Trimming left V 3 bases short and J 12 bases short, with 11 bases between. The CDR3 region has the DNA TGCAGTGCTAGGAGTATCGTGACTTTCTTT. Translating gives CSARSIVTFF.

The CDR3 here is CASSRSTASYEQYF. CDR3 in DNA: TGTGCCAGCAGTCGCTCGACAGCCTCCTACGAGCAGTACTTC. The chain recombines TRBV27 with TRBJ2-7; tentative D call: TRBD1 (5 bases). CDR3 length: 14 amino acids. V was clipped by 5 bases and J by 0 bases, with 11 bases between them. The germline V gene encodes CDR1 MNHEY and CDR2 SMNVEV (reference sequence).

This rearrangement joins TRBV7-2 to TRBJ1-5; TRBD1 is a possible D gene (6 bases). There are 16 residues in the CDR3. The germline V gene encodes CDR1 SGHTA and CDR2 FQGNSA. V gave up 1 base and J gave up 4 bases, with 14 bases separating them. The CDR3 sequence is CASSLVAGAWNQPQHF. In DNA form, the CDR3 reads TGTGCCAGCAGCTTAGTCGCGGGGGCTTGGAATCAGCCCCAGCATTTT.

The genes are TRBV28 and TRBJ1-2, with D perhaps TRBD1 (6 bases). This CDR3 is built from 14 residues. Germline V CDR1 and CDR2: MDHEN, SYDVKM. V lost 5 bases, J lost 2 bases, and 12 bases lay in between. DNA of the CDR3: TGTGCCAGCAGTCTGAGGGGGTCAAACTATGGCTACACCTTC. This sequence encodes CASSLRGSNYGYTF.

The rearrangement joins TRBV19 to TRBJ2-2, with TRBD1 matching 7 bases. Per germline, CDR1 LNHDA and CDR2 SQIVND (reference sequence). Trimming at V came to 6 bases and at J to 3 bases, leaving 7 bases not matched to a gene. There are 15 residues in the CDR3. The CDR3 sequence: CASSDPGQYTGELFF. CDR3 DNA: TGTGCCAGTAGCGATCCGGGACAGTACACCGGGGAGCTGTTTTTT.

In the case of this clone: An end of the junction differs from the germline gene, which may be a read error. The CDR3 protein is CASSPSSRDRGHF. The CDR3 bases are TGTGCCAGCAGCCCCTCCTCCCGGGACAGGGGGCATTTT. The chain recombines TRBV3-1 (or the pseudogene TRBV3-2) with TRBJ2-3; 12 bases are a match to TRBD1. Germline CDR1 is LGHDT and CDR2 is YNNKEL (reference sequence). This CDR3 has 13 amino acids.

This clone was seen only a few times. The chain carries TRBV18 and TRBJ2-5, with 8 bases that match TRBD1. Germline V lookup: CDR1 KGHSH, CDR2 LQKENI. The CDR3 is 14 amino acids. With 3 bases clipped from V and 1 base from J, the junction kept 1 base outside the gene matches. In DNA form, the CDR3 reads TGTGCCAGCTCACCCGACAGGGGCCAAGAGACCCAGTACTTC. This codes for CASSPDRGQETQYF.

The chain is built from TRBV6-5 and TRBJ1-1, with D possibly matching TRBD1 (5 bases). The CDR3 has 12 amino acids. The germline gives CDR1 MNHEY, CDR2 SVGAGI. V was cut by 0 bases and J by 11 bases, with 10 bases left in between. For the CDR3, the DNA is TGTGCCAGCAGTTACTCCGGGGGGAGTGCTTTCTTT. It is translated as CASSYSGGSAFF.

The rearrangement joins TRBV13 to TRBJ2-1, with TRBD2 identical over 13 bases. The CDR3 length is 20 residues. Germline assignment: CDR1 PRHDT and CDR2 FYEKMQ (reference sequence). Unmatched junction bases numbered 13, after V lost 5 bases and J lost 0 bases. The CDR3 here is CASSPTSGGLRKSSYNEQFF. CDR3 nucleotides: TGTGCCAGCAGCCCGACTAGCGGGGGGCTAAGGAAGAGCTCCTACAATGAGCAGTTCTTC.

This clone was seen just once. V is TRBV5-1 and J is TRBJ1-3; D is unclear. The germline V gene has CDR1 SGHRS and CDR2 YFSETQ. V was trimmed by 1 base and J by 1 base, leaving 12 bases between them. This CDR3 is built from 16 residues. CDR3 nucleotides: TGCGCCAGCAGCTTGATCCCCGGGGTATCTGGAAACACCATATATTTT. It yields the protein CASSLIPGVSGNTIYF.

The CDR3 DNA reads as TGTGCCAGCAGTGACTACGGGGGGCTGCTGGACTACGAGCAGTACTTC. Encoded protein: CASSDYGGLLDYEQYF. This rearrangement joins TRBV6-1 to TRBJ2-7, with D possibly being TRBD2 (7 bases). The CDR3 loop spans 16 amino acids. CDR1 is MNHNS and CDR2 is SASEGT in the germline V gene. V was clipped by 3 bases and J by 3 bases, with 18 bases between them.